This T cell receptor beta chain was captured in a study of T cells in localized non-small cell lung cancer (dated by TCRdb to the early 2020s). In terms of the full investigation: T cell repertoires of hundreds of early-stage NSCLC patients were analyzed, with tumors being compared against uninvolved tumor-adjacent lungs. The cohort consisted of 236 treatment-naive NSCLC patients whose localized lung tumors had been resected. The mean age of the NSCLC patients was 60 to 85 years, with 130 or so men and around 100 women.

Of note for this clone: There is no known antigen for this receptor. Base qualities are not at hand, and no much larger clone is one base apart.

From the cysteine through the phenylalanine, the CDR3 covers 14 amino acids. Here the CDR3 DNA is all that survives: 42 bases in frame from base 1. Deletion took 2 bases off V and 4 bases off J, with a span of 11 bases between the germline ends. CDR1 and CDR2, looked up from the germline V gene, are MDHEN and SYDVKM. What the research found in general, with its limitations: Because multi-region tumor sequencing was not done, intratumor heterogeneity could not be ruled out. Higher blood T cell density associated with longer overall survival, while higher adjacent-lung clonality associated with shorter survival. Uninvolved tumor-adjacent lung showed the highest T cell clonality, higher than tumor, which suggests more focused antigenic responses in the uninvolved tumor-adjacent lung. Because the study design was exploratory, TCR variables were selected using unadjusted p-values without false-discovery rate correction. Of the top 100 tumor clones, a median of approximately 60 were detected in paired uninvolved adjacent lung; 28 were also among that lung's top 100.

The immunoSEQ Assay was used to sequence TCR beta CDR3 regions from DNA. Under the source paper's analysis protocol: T cell density was computed as TCR beta template counts normalized to usable DNA estimated by amplifying housekeeping genes. Richness was estimated using the preseqR package, with extrapolation to 400,000 templates for PBMC samples and to 120,000 templates for tissue samples. Clonality was calculated as one minus Pielou's evenness. Tissue-enriched TCRs were identified through differential abundance testing performed on productive amino-acid clonotypes, with a minimum total count of 5 and an alpha of 0.1. The Jaccard Index and the Morisita Overlap Index were used to measure how much the repertoires overlapped between compartments. GLIPH clustered TCR beta CDR3s with public tetramer-defined viral CDR3s; viral motifs required at least three viral sequences plus V-gene enrichment. The table was pulled from immuneACCESS by TCRdb, which kept in-frame rearrangements only. Such tables lose some clones; where checked, under half of the loss comes from unresolved V genes, and the rest has no known cause. The DNA gave D and trimming, while V, J and clone size come from that table. This sample lists approximately 52,000 clones; 60% to 85% were detected once. The ten largest make up 17% of the sample.

At diagnosis, peripheral blood, uninvolved tumor-adjacent lung and tumor were collected and were preserved as a mix of fresh-frozen and FFPE material. For TCR repertoire profiling, blood samples were analyzed as peripheral blood mononuclear cells. The sequence was obtained from a man aged 40 to 70 with stage I squamous cell lung carcinoma. The sequenced sample was peripheral blood, obtained before any cancer treatment. The sequence is built from TRBV28 and TRBJ2-5; TRBD2 is perhaps the D gene, given 6 matching bases. The CDR3 here reads CASSLPGGLETQYF. The nucleotide sequence reads as follows: TGTGCCAGCAGTTTACCCGGAGGGTTAGAGACCCAGTACTTC.